This is a list of T cell receptor beta chains from one sample in a study of PD-1 blockade in classical Hodgkin lymphoma. Sequencing used immunoSEQ multiplex PCR; TCRdb keeps in-frame clones, though not all of them. The data contain around 31,000 clones, around 86% of them singletons. The specimen comprised CD4+ T cells from blood, sampled at baseline. These receptors were taken from a human donor with classical Hodgkin lymphoma. Each CDR3 is given with its conserved first and last residue. D genes are given only for firm matches. Rows may omit the clone size; those that give it use once, few, many or a size class.

. TRBJ2-3 TRBD2 TRBV7-9 CATSQAFQREGTSTDTQYF TGTGCCACCTCGCAAGCTTTTCAGCGGGAGGGAACTAGCACAGATACGCAGTATTTT
. TRBJ2-3 TRBD2 TRBV2 CASNRGSGSADTQYF TGTGCCAGCAATAGAGGTAGCGGGAGTGCAGATACGCAGTATTTT
. TRBJ2-7 . TRBV7-9 CASSLGLYYEQYF TGTGCCAGCAGCTTAGGACTATACTACGAGCAGTACTTC
. TRBJ2-5 TRBD1 TRBV12-5 CASGSGDRGLETQYF TGTGCTAGTGGTTCGGGGGACAGGGGTTTGGAGACCCAGTACTTC
. TRBJ2-1 TRBD2 TRBV5-1 CASSFPFAGGPVDEQFF TGCGCCAGCAGCTTTCCGTTCGCGGGAGGGCCCGTGGATGAGCAGTTCTTC
. TRBJ1-6 . TRBV10-3 CAISGPGAGSPLHF TGTGCCATCAGTGGGCCAGGAGCGGGGTCACCCCTCCACTTT
. TRBJ1-2 TRBD1 TRBV5-1 CASSLAQDRSYGYTF TGCGCCAGCAGCTTGGCCCAGGACAGGAGTTATGGCTACACCTTC
once TRBJ2-7 . TRBV19 CASSGGAGTAGLEQYF TGTGCCAGTAGCGGGGGGGCCGGGACAGCTGGGCTCGAGCAGTACTTC
. TRBJ2-7 TRBD2 TRBV19 CASSRGLAYEQYF TGTGCCAGTAGTAGGGGACTAGCGTACGAGCAGTACTTC
. TRBJ2-2 TRBD2 TRBV7-6 CASTGGGTGELFF TGTGCCAGCACGGGAGGAGGTACCGGGGAGCTGTTTTTT
. TRBJ1-2 . TRBV5-5 CASSLVQSNYGYTF TGTGCCAGCAGCTTGGTACAGTCCAACTATGGCTACACCTTC
once TRBJ2-1 TRBD2 TRBV5-6 CASSAGLAETYNEQFF TGTGCCAGCAGCGCCGGACTAGCGGAGACCTACAATGAGCAGTTCTTC
. TRBJ2-7 TRBD2 TRBV2 CASTSGSTSYEQYF TGTGCCAGCACTAGCGGGAGTACGTCCTACGAGCAGTACTTC
. TRBJ2-3 . TRBV6-1 CASSEVLASTDTQYF TGTGCCAGCAGTGAAGTATTAGCGAGCACAGATACGCAGTATTTT
once TRBJ2-1 . TRBV28 CASSLTGPSSYNEQFF TGTGCCAGCAGTTTAACTGGTCCTAGCTCCTACAATGAGCAGTTCTTC
. TRBJ2-7 TRBD2 TRBV30 CAWSRYFSGRVRTISYEQYF TGTGCCTGGAGCCGGTATTTTAGCGGGAGAGTAAGAACTATCTCCTACGAGCAGTACTTC
. TRBJ2-2 . TRBV5-1 CASSLEGNTGELFF TGCGCCAGCAGCTTGGAGGGCAACACCGGGGAGCTGTTTTTT
. TRBJ2-7 . TRBV2 CASREFYEQYF TGTGCCAGCAGGGAGTTCTACGAGCAGTACTTC
. TRBJ2-2 . TRBV6-5 CASTKNRNTGELFF TGTGCCAGCACAAAGAACCGTAACACCGGGGAGCTGTTTTTT
. TRBJ2-2 . TRBV30 CAWSDHRGSGELFF TGTGCCTGGAGTGACCACCGCGGTTCCGGGGAGCTGTTTTTT
. TRBJ1-5 TRBD1 TRBV19 CASGDRGPQPQHF TGTGCCAGTGGTGACAGGGGGCCTCAGCCCCAGCATTTT
few TRBJ1-1 . TRBV10-1 CASSEASSTEAFF TGCGCCAGCAGTGAGGCCTCGAGCACTGAAGCTTTCTTT